The clone carrying this TCR beta chain was counted at least ten times. The data are from a study of regulatory T cells in long-lasting Graves disease. The time point denotes: persistent/refractory GD, antithyroid drugs over 5 years with positive TRAb. Generation of the TCR library employed RNA extracted from PBMCs. Relying on iRepertoire HTBI primers and Arm-PCR of CDR3 regions, the team built TCR beta libraries. Via MiXCR, TCRdb re-called the multiplex PCR reads, giving one row per CDR3 protein. In the table there are approximately 470,000 distinct CDR3 sequences, around 21% of which are singletons. The sequence came from a female donor with Graves disease. Sequenced here: peripheral blood mononuclear cells (PBMCs), sampled when the disease was refractory, from a patient treated with antithyroid drugs.

The CDR3 DNA sequence: TGTGCCAGCAGTTTCTCTAGCGTGGGCGAGCAGTACTTC. Translating it yields CASSFSSVGEQYF. The chain couples TRBV27 to TRBJ2-7, with D tentatively TRBD2 (6 bases). The CDR3 totals 13 residues. Germline V lookup: CDR1 MNHEY, CDR2 SMNVEV (reference sequence). Trimming stripped 3 bases from V and 6 bases from J, with 12 bases between.